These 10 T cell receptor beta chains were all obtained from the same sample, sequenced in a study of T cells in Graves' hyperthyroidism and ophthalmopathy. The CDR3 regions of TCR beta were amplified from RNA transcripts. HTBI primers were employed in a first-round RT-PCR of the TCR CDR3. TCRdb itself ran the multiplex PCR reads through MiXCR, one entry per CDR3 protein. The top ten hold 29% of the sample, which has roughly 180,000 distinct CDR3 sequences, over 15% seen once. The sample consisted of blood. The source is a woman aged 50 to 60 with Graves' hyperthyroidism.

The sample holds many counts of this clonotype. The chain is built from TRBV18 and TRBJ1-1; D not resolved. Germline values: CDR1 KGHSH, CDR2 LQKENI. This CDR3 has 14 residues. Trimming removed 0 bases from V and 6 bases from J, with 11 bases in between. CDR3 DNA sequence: TGTGCCAGCTCACCACCTGGGTCCTGGGCTGAAGCTTTCTTT. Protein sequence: CASSPPGSWAEAFF. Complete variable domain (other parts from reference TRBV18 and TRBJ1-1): NAGVMQNPRHLVRRRGQEARLRCSPMKGHSHVYWYRQLPEEGLKFMVYLQKENIIDESGMPKERFSAEFPKEGPSILRIQQVVRGDSAAYFCASSPPGSWAEAFFGQGTRLTVV.

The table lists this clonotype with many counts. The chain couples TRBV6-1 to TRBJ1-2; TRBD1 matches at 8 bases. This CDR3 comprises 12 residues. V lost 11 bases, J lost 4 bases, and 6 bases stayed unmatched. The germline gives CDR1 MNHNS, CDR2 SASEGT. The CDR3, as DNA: TGTGCCGGCGGACAGGGAATCTATGGCTACACCTTC. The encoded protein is CAGGQGIYGYTF.

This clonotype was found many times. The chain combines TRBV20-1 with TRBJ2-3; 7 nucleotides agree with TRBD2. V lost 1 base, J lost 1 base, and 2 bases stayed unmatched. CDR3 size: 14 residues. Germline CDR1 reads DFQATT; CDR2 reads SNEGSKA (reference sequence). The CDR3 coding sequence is TGCAGTGCTAGAGTTCTAGCGGGCACAGATACGCAGTATTTT. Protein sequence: CSARVLAGTDTQYF.

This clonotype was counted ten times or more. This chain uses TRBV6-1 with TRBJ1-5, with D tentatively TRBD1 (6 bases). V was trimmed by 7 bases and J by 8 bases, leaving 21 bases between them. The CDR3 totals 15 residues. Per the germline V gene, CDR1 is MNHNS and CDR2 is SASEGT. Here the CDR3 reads CASIGTDSLAEPQHF. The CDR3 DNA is TGTGCCAGCATTGGGACGGACAGCCTTGCAGAGCCCCAGCATTTT.

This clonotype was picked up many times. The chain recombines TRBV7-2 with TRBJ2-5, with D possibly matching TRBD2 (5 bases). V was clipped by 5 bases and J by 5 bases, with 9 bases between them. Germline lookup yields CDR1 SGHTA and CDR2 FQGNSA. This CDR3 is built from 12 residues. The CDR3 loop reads CASSRRGETQYF. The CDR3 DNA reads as TGTGCCAGCAGCCGACGAGGGGAGACCCAGTACTTC.

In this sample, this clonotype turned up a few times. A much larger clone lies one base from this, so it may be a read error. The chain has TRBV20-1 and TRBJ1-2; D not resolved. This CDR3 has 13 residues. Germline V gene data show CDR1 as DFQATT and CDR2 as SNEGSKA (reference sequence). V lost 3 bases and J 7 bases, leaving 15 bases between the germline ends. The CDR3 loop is CSASSASSCGYTF. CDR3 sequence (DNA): TGCAGTGCTAGTTCCGCCTCGAGCTGTGGCTACACCTTC.

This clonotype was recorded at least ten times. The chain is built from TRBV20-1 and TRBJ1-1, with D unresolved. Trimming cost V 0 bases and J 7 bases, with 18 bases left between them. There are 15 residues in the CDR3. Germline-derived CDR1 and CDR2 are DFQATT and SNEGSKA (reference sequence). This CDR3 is CSARDPNAKANEAFF. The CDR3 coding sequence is TGCAGTGCTAGAGATCCTAACGCTAAGGCAAATGAAGCTTTCTTT.

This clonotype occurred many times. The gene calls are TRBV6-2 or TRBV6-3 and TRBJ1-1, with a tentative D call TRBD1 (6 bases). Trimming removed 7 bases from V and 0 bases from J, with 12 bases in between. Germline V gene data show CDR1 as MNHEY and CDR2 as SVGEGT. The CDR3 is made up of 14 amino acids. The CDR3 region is CASNVQGLNTEAFF. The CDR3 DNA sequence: TGTGCCAGCAACGTACAGGGTTTGAACACTGAAGCTTTCTTT.

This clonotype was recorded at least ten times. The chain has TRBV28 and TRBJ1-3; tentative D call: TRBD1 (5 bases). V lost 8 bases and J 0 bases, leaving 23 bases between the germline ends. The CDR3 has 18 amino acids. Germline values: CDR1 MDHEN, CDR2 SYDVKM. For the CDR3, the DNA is TGTGCCAGCCAATCTCCCAGGGCTGCCGGACTCTCTGGAAACACCATATATTTT. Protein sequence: CASQSPRAAGLSGNTIYF.

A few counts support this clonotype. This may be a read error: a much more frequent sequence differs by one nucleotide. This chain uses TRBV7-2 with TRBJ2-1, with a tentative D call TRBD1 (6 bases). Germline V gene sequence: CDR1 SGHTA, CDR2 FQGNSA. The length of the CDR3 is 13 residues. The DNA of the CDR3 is TGTGCCAGCAGCCGAACAGGGAACAATGGGCAGTTCTTC. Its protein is CASSRTGNNGQFF.